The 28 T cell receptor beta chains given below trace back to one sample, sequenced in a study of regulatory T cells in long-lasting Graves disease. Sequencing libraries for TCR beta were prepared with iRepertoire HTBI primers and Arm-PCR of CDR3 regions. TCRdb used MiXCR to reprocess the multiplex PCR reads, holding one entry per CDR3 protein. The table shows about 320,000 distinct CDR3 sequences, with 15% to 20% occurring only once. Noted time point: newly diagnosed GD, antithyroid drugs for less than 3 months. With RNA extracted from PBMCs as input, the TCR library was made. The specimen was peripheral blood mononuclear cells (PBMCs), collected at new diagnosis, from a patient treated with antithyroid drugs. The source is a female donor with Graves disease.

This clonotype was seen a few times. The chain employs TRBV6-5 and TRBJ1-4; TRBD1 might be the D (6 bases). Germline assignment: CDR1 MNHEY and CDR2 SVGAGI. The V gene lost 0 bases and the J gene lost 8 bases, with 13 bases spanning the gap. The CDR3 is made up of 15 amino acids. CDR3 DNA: TGTGCCAGCAGTTACTCATGGGGGCGCGCGGAAAAACTGTTTTTT. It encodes CASSYSWGRAEKLFF.

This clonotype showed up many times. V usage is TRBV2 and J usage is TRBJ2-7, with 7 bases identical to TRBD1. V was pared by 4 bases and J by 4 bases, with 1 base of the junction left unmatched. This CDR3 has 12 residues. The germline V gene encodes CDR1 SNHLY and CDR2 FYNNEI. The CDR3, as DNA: TGTGCCAGCAGTGGACAGGGTTACGAGCAGTACTTC. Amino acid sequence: CASSGQGYEQYF.

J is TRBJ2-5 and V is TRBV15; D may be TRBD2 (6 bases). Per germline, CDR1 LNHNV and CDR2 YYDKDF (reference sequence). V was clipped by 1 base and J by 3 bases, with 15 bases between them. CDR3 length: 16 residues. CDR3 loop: CATSRARGGVEETQYF. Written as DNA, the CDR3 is TGTGCCACCAGCAGAGCTCGCGGAGGGGTAGAAGAGACCCAGTACTTC.

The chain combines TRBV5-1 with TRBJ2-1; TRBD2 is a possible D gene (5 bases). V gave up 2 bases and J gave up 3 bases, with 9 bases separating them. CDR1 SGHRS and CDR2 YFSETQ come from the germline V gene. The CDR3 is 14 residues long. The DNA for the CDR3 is TGCGCCAGCAGCTTCTCCGGGGACTACAATGAGCAGTTCTTC. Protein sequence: CASSFSGDYNEQFF.

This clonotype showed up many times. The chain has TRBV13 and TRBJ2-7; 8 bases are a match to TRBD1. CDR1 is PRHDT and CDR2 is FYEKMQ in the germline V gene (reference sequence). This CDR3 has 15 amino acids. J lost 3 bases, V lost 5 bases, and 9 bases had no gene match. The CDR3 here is CASSAQGAPGYEQYF. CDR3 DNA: TGTGCCAGCAGCGCCCAGGGGGCGCCGGGCTACGAGCAGTACTTC.

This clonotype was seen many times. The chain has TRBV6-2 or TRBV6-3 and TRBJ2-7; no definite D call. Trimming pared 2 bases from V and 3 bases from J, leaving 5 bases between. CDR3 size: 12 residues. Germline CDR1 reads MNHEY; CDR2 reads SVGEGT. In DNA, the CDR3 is TGTGCCAGCAGTTACAACAGCTACGAGCAGTACTTC. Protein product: CASSYNSYEQYF.

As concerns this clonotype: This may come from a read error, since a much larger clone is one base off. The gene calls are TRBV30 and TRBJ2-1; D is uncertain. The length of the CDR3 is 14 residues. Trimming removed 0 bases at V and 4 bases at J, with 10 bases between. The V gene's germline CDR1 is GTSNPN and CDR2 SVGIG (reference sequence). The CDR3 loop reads CAWSVGQVYNEQFF. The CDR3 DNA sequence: TGTGCCTGGAGTGTTGGGCAGGTTTACAATGAGCAGTTCTTC. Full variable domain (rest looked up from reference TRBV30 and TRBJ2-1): SQTIHQWPATLVQPVGSPLSLECTVEGTSNPNLYWYRQAAGRGLQLLFYSVGIGQISSEVPQNLSASRPQDRQFILSSKKLLLSDSGFYLCAWSVGQVYNEQFFGPGTRLTVL.

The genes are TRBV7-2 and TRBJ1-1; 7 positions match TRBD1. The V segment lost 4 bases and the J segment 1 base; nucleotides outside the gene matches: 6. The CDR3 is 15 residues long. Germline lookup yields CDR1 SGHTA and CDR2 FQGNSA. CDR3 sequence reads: CASSSGGLQNTEAFF. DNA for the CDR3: TGTGCCAGCAGCTCAGGGGGACTACAGAACACTGAAGCTTTCTTT.

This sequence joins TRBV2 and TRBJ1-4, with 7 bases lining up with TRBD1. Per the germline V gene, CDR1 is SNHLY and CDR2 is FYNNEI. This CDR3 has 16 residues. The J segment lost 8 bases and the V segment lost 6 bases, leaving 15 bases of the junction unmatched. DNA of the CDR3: TGTGCCAGCAGCGACCGAGCTACAGGGGTGGAGGAAAAACTGTTTTTT. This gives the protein CASSDRATGVEEKLFF. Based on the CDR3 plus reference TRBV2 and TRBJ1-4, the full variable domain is EPEVTQTPSHQVTQMGQEVILRCVPISNHLYFYWYRQILGQKVEFLVSFYNNEISEKSEIFDDQFSVERPDGSNFTLKIRSTKLEDSAMYFCASSDRATGVEEKLFFGSGTQLSVL.

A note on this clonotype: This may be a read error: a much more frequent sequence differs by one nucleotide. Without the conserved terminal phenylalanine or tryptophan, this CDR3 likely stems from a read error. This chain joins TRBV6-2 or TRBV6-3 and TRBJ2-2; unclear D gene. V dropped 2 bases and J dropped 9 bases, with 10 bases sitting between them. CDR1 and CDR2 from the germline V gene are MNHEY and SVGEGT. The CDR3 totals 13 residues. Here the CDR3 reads CASSYQLARELFS. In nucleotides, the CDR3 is TGTGCCAGCAGTTACCAACTCGCTCGGGAGCTGTTTTCT.

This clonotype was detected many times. CDR3 nucleotides: TGCGCCAGCAGCTTGGAAGGACAGAATTACGAGCAGTACTTC. Its translation is CASSLEGQNYEQYF. V and J are TRBV5-1 and TRBJ2-7, with D perhaps matching TRBD1 (6 bases). Trimming took off 0 bases at V and 4 bases at J, with 11 bases between the two ends. The germline V gene has CDR1 SGHRS and CDR2 YFSETQ. This CDR3 region has 14 residues.

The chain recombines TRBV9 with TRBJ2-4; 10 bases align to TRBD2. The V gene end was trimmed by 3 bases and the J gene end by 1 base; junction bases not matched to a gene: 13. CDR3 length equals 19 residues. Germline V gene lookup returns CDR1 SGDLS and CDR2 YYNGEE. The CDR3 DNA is TGTGCCAGCAGCGAGGGGCTAGCGGGAGCTTGGTGGGCCAAAAACATTCAGTACTTC. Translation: CASSEGLAGAWWAKNIQYF. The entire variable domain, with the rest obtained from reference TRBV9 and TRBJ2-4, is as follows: DSGVTQTPKHLITATGQRVTLRCSPRSGDLSVYWYQQSLDQGLQFLIQYYNGEERAKGNILERFSAQQFPDLHSELNLSSLELGDSALYFCASSEGLAGAWWAKNIQYFGAGTRLSVL.

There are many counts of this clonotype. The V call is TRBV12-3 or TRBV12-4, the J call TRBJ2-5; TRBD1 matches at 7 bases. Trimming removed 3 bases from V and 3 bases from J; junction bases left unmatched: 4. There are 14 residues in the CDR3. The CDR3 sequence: CASSFRQGEETQYF. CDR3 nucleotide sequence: TGTGCCAGCAGTTTTAGACAGGGAGAAGAGACCCAGTACTTC.

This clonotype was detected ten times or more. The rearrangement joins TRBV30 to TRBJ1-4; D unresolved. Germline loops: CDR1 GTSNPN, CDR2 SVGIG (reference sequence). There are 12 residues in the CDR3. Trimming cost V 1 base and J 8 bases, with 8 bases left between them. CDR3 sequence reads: CAWSGLVEKLFF. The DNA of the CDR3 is TGTGCCTGGAGTGGCCTTGTCGAAAAACTGTTTTTT.

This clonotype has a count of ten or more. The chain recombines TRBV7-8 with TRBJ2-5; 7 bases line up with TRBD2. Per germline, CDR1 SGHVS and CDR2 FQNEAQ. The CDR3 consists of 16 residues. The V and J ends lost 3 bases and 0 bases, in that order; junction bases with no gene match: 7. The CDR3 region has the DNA TGTGCCAGCAGCTTGGTCGCGGGAGCGTACCAAGAGACCCAGTACTTC. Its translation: CASSLVAGAYQETQYF.

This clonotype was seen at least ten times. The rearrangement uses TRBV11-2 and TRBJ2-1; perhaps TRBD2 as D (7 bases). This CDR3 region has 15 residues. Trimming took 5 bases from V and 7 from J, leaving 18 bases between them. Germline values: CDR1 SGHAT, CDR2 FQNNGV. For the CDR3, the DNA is TGTGCCAGCAGCCCGATCCGGGGGAGGGGGAATGAGCAGTTCTTC. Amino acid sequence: CASSPIRGRGNEQFF.

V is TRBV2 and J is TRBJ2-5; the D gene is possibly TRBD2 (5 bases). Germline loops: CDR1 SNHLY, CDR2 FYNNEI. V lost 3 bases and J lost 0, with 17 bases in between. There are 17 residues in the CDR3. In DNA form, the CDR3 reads TGTGCCAGCAGTGAGCCCCCCCTAGCCCGCTACCAAGAGACCCAGTACTTC. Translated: CASSEPPLARYQETQYF.

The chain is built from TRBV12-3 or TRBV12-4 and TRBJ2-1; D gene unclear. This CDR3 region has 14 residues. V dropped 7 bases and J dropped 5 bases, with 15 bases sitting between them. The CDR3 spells CASTFGYTNNEQFF. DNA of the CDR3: TGTGCCAGCACCTTTGGGTACACCAACAATGAGCAGTTCTTC.

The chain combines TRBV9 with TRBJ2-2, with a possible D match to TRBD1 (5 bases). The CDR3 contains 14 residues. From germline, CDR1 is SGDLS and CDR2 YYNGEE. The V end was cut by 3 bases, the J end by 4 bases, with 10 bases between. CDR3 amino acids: CASSGRQFTGELFF. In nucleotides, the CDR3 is TGTGCCAGCAGCGGTAGACAGTTCACCGGGGAGCTGTTTTTT.

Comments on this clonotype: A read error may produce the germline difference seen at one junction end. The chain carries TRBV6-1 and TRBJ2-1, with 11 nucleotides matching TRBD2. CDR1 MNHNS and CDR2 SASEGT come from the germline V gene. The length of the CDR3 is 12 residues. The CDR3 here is CATSGRYNGQFF. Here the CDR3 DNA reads TGTGCCACTAGCGGGAGGTACAATGGGCAGTTCTTC.

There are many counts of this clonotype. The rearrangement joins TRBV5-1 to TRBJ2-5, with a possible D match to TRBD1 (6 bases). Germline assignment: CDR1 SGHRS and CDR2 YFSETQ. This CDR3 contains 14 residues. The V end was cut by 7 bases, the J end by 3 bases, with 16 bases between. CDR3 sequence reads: CASAPGQGKETQYF. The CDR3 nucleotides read TGCGCCAGCGCGCCGGGGCAGGGGAAAGAGACCCAGTACTTC. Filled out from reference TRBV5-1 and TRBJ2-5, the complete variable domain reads KAGVTQTPRYLIKTRGQQVTLSCSPISGHRSVSWYQQTPGQGLQFLFEYFSETQRNKGNFPGRFSGRQFSNSRSEMNVSTLELGDSALYLCASAPGQGKETQYFGPGTRLLVL.

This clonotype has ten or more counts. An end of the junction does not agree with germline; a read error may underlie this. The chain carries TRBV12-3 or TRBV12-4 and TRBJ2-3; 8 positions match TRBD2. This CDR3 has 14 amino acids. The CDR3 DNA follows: TGTGCCAGCAGCTTAGCGGGGATCACAGATACGCAGTATTTT. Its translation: CASSLAGITDTQYF.

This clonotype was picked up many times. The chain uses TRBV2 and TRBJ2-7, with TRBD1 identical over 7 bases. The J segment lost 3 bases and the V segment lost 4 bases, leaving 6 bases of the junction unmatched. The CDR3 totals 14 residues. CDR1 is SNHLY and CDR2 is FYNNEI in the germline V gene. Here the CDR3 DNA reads TGTGCCAGCAGTGCCGGGACAGCCAACTACGAGCAGTACTTC. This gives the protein CASSAGTANYEQYF.

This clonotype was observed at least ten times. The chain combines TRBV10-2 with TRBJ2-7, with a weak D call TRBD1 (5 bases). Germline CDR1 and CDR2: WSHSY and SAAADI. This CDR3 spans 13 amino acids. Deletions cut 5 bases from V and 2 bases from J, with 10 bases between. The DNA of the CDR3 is TGCGCCAGCAGTCTTATGACAGCCTACGAGCAGTACTTC. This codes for CASSLMTAYEQYF.

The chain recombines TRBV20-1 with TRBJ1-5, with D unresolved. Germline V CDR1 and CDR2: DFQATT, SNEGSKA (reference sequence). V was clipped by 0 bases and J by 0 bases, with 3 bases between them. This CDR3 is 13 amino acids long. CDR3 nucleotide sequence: TGCAGTGCTAGAGAAGTTAGCAATCAGCCCCAGCATTTT. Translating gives CSAREVSNQPQHF.

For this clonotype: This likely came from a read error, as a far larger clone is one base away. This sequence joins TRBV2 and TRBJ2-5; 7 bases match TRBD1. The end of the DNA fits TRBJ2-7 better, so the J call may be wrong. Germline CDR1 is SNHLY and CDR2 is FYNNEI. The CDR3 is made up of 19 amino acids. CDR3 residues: CASSRSPLTGRLSSYEQYF. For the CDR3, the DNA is TGTGCCAGCAGTCGCTCCCCCTTGACAGGGCGACTAAGCTCCTACGAGCAGTACTTC.

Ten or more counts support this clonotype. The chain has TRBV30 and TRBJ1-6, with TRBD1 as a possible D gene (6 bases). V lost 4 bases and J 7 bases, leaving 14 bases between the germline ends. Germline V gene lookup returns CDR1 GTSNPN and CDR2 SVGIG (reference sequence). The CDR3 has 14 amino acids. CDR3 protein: CAWTQGTANSPLHF. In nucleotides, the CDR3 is TGTGCCTGGACCCAGGGGACGGCAAATTCACCCCTCCACTTT.

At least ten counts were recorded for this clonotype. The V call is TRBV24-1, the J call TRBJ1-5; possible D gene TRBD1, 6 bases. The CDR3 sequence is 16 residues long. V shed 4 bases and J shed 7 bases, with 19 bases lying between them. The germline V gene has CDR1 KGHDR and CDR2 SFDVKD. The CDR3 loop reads CATSEGVGGARQPQHF. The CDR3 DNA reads TGTGCCACCAGTGAGGGGGTCGGGGGGGCAAGACAGCCCCAGCATTTT.